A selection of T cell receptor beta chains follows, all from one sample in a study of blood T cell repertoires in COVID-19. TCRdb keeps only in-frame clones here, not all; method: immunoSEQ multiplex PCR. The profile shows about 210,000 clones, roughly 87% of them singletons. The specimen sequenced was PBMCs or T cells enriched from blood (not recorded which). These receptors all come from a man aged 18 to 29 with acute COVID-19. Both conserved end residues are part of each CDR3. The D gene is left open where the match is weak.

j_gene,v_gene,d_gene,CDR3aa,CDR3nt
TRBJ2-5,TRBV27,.,CASSFQGRETQYF,TGTGCCAGCAGTTTTCAGGGAAGAGAGACCCAGTACTTC
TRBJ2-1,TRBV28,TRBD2,CASSLKLAGYNEQFF,TGTGCCAGCAGTTTAAAACTAGCGGGGTACAATGAGCAGTTCTTC
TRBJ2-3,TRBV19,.,CASSVWGHGTDTQYF,TGTGCCAGTAGTGTCTGGGGACACGGCACAGATACGCAGTATTTT
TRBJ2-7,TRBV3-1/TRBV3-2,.,CASSQIGVREQYF,TGTGCCAGCAGCCAAATAGGGGTGCGCGAGCAGTACTTC
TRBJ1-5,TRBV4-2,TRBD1,CASSQDDLGTGAFSNQPQHF,TGTGCCAGCAGCCAAGATGATCTTGGGACAGGGGCGTTCAGCAATCAGCCCCAGCATTTT
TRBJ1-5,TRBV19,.,CASSVTDRHQPQHF,TGTGCCAGTAGTGTGACAGACCGCCATCAGCCCCAGCATTTT
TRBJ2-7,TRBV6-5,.,CASAKGGFFPYEQYF,TGTGCCAGCGCCAAGGGAGGTTTCTTCCCCTACGAGCAGTACTTC
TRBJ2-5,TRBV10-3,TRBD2,CAISGTSGRARETQYF,TGTGCCATCAGCGGGACTAGCGGGAGGGCCCGGGAGACCCAGTACTTC
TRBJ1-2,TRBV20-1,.,CSARQDYGYTF,TGCAGTGCTAGGCAGGACTATGGCTACACCTTC
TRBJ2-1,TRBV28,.,CASSFRQTSYNEQFF,TGTGCCAGCAGTTTCCGGCAGACTTCCTACAATGAGCAGTTCTTC
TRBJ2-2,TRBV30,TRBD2,CAWRATSGKPGELFF,TGTGCCTGGAGAGCGACTAGCGGGAAACCCGGGGAGCTGTTTTTT
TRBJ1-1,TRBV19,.,CATQNRNTEAFF,TGTGCCACCCAGAACAGGAACACTGAAGCTTTCTTT
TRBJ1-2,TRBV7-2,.,CASTLGGRGYGYTF,TGTGCCAGCACCTTGGGAGGCCGGGGGTATGGCTACACCTTC